This T cell receptor beta chain was captured by sequencing in a study of blood T cell repertoires in COVID-19. Study as a whole: The origin of the acute and convalescent COVID-19 samples was the United States, Italy and Spain. Nucleic acid was either cDNA or gDNA, and it came from T cells, B-cell-depleted T cells, or PBMCs.

Germline V gene data show CDR1 as SQVTM and CDR2 as ANQGSEA. V lost 5 bases to trimming and J lost 7 bases, with 14 bases between them. The CDR3 loop spans 12 amino acids. This clone has more than one count but fewer than ten. In the study's own analysis: Estimates of nucleated cell counts were drawn from the amplification of reference gene primers. Measured with immunoSEQ multiplex PCR; TCRdb has only the in-frame clones, and not every one. Clonal size and the V and J genes are those of that table, whereas D and trimming came from the DNA. The data contain over 200,000 clones, around 83% of them seen just once; the ten biggest clones take up approximately 6%.

The sequencing sample was made of peripheral blood. This rearrangement joins TRBV29-1 to TRBJ1-1, with a possible D match to TRBD1 (6 bases). The TCR sequence derives from a man older than 75 with acute or convalescent COVID-19. CDR3 region: CSVKQGTGEAFF. The CDR3 nucleotides read TGCAGCGTTAAACAGGGTACAGGTGAAGCTTTCTTT.